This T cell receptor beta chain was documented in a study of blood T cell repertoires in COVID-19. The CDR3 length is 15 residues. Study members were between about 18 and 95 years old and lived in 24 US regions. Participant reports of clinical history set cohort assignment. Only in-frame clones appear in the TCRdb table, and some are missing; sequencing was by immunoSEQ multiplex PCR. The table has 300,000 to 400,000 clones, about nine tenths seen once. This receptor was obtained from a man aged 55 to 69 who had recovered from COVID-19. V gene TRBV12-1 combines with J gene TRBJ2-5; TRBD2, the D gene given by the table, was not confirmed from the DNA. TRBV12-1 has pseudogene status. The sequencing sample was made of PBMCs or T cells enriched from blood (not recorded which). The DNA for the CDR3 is TGTGCCAGCAGCCCGGGACTAGCGGGTATGGAGACCCAGTACTTC. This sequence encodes CASSPGLAGMETQYF.